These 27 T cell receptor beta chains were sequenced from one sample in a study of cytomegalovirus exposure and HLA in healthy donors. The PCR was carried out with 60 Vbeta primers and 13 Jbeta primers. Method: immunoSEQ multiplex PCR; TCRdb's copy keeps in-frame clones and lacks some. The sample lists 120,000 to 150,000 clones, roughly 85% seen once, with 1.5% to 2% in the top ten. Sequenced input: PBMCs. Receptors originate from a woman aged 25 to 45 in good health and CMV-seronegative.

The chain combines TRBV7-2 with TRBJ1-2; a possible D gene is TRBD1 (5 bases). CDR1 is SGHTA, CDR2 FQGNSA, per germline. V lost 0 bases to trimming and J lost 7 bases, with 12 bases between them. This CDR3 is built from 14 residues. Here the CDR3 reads CASSLARDFGGYTF. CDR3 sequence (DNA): TGTGCCAGCAGCTTAGCACGGGACTTTGGTGGCTACACCTTC.

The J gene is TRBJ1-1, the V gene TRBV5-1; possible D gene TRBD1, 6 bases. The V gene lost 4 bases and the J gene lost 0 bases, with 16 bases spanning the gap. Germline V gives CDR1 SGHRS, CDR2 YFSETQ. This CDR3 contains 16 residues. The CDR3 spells CASSPSPDRLNTEAFF. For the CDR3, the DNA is TGCGCCAGCAGCCCCTCCCCAGACAGGCTGAACACTGAAGCTTTCTTT.

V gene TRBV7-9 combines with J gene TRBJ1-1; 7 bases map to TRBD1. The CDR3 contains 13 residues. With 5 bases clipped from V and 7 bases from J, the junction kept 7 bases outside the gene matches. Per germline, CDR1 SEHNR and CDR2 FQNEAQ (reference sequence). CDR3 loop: CASSVGTAVEAFF. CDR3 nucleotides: TGTGCCAGCAGCGTAGGGACAGCCGTTGAAGCTTTCTTT.

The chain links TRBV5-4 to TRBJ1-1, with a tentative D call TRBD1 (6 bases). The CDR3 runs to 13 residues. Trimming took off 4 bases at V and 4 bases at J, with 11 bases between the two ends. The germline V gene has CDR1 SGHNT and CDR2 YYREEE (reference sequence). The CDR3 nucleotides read TGTGCCAGCAGCGGGCGGACAGCCACTGAAGCTTTCTTT. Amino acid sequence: CASSGRTATEAFF.

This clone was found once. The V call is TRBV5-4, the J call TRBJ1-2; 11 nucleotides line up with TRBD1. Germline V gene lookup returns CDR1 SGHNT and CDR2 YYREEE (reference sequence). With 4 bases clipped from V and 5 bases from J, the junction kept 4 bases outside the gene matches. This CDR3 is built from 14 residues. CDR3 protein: CASSPGTGGYGYTF. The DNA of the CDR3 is TGTGCCAGCAGCCCGGGGACAGGGGGTTATGGCTACACCTTC.

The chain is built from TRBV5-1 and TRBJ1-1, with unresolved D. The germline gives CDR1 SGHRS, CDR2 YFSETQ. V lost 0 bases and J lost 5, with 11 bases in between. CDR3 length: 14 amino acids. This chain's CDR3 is CASSLEWLRTEAFF. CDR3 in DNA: TGCGCCAGCAGCTTGGAATGGCTCAGAACTGAAGCTTTCTTT.

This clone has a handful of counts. This chain's CDR3 is CASSRPSGQANTEAFF. The CDR3 nucleotides are TGTGCCAGCAGTCGCCCCTCGGGACAGGCGAACACTGAAGCTTTCTTT. The chain is built from TRBV27 and TRBJ1-1, with 8 bases that match TRBD1. J was trimmed by 1 base and V by 5 bases; bases with no gene match: 9. There are 16 residues in the CDR3. Germline CDR1 MNHEY, CDR2 SMNVEV (reference sequence).

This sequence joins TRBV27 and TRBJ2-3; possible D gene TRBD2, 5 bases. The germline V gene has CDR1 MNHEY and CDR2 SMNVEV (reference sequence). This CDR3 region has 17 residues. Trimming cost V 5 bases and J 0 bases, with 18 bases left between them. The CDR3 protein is CASSTPRGARSTDTQYF. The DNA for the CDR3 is TGTGCCAGCAGTACCCCCCGGGGAGCTCGGAGCACAGATACGCAGTATTTT.

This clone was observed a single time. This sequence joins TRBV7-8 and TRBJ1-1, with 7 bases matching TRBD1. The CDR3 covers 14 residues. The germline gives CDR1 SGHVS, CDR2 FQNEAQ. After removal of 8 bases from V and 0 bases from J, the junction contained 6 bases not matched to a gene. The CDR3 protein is CASGTGQVNTEAFF. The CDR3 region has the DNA TGTGCCAGCGGAACCGGACAGGTGAACACTGAAGCTTTCTTT. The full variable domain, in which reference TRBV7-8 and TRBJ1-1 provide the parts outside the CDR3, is GAGVSQSPRYKVAKRGQDVALRCDPISGHVSLFWYQQALGQGPEFLTYFQNEAQLDKSGLPSDRFFAERPEGSVSTLKIQRTQQEDSAVYLCASGTGQVNTEAFFGQGTRLTVV.

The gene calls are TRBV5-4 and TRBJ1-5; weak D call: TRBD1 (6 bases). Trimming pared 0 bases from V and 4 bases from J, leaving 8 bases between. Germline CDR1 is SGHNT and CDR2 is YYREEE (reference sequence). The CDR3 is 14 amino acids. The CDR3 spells CASSLEGGNQPQHF. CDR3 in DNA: TGTGCCAGCAGCTTGGAAGGGGGAAATCAGCCCCAGCATTTT.

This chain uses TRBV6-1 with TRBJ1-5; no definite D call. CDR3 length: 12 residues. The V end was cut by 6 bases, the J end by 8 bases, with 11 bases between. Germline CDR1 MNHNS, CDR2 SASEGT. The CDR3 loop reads CASSAGLEPQHF. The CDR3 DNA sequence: TGTGCCAGCAGCGCCGGGTTGGAGCCCCAGCATTTT.

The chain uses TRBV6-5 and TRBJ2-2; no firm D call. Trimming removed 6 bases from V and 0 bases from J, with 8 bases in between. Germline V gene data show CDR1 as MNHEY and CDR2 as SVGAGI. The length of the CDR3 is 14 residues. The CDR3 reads CASRGRSNTGELFF. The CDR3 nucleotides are TGTGCCAGCAGGGGCAGATCGAACACCGGGGAGCTGTTTTTT.

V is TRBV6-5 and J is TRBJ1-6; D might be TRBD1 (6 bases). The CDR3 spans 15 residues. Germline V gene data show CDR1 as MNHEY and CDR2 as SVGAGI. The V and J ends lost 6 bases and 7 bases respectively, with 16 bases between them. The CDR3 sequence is CASSPSGGANSPLHF. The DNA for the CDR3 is TGTGCCAGCAGCCCGAGCGGGGGGGCCAATTCACCCCTCCACTTT.

In DNA form, the CDR3 reads TGCGCCAGCAGCTTACAGGGGAATGAGCAGTTCTTC. Protein product: CASSLQGNEQFF. The rearrangement joins TRBV5-1 to TRBJ2-1, with 7 bases matching TRBD1. Unmatched junction bases numbered 0, after V lost 2 bases and J lost 7 bases. CDR1 and CDR2 (germline): SGHRS, YFSETQ. This CDR3 comprises 12 residues.

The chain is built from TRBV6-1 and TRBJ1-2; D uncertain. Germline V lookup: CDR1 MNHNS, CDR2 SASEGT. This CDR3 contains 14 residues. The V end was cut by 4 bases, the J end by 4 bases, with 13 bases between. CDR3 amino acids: CASSVEAVTYGYTF. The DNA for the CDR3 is TGTGCCAGCAGTGTCGAGGCAGTCACCTATGGCTACACCTTC.

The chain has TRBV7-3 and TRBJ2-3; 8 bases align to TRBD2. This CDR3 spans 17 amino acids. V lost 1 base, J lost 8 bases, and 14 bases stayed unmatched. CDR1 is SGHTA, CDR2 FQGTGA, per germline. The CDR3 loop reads CASSLNLGGVLVGTQYF. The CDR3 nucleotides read TGTGCCAGCAGCTTAAACCTCGGGGGGGTGCTCGTAGGTACGCAGTATTTT.

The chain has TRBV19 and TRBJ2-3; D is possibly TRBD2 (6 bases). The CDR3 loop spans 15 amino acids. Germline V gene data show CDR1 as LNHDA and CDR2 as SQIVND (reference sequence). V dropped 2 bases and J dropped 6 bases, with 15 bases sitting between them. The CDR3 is CASSISGGTGDTQYF. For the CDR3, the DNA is TGTGCCAGTAGTATATCAGGAGGGACGGGTGATACGCAGTATTTT.

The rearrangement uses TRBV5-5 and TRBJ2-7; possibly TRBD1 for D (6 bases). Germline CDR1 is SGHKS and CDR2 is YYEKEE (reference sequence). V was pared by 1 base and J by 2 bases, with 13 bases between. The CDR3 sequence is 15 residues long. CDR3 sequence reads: CASSLSQGRTYEQYF. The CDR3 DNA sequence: TGTGCCAGCAGCTTGTCCCAGGGGCGAACCTACGAGCAGTACTTC.

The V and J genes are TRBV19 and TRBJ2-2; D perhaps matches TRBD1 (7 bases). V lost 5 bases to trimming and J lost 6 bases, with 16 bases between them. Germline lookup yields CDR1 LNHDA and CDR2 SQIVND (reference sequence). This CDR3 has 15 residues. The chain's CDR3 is CASSVRQGGAGELFF. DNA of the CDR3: TGTGCCAGTAGTGTGCGACAGGGAGGTGCCGGGGAGCTGTTTTTT.

The CDR3 region has the DNA TGCGCCAGCAGCCCGGCCGCGGGGAATGAGCAGTTCTTC. Protein: CASSPAAGNEQFF. The chain carries TRBV5-1 and TRBJ2-1, with a possible D match to TRBD2 (6 bases). There are 13 residues in the CDR3. V was shortened by 4 bases and J by 7 bases, with 12 bases between the two germline ends. Germline V lookup: CDR1 SGHRS, CDR2 YFSETQ. Looking up the rest from reference TRBV5-1 and TRBJ2-1 gives the full variable domain: KAGVTQTPRYLIKTRGQQVTLSCSPISGHRSVSWYQQTPGQGLQFLFEYFSETQRNKGNFPGRFSGRQFSNSRSEMNVSTLELGDSALYLCASSPAAGNEQFFGPGTRLTVL.

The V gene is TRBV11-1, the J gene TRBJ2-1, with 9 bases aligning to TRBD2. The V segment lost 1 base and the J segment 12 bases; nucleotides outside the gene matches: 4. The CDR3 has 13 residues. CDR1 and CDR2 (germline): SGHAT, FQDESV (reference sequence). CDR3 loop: CASSLVGLASQFF. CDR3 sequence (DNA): TGTGCCAGCAGCTTAGTAGGACTAGCGTCGCAGTTCTTC.

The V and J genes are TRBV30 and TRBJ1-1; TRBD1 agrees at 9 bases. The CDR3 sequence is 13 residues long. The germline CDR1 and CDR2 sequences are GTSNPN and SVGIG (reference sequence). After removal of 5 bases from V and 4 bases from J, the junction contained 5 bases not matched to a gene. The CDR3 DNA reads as TGTGCCTGGGGTTTGACAGGGGGCACTGAAGCTTTCTTT. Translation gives CAWGLTGGTEAFF.

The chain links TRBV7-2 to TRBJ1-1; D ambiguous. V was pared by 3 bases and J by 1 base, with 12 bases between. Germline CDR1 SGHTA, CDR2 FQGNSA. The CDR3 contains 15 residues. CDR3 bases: TGTGCCAGCAGCTTCTGGGGAGGTCGGAACACTGAAGCTTTCTTT. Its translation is CASSFWGGRNTEAFF.

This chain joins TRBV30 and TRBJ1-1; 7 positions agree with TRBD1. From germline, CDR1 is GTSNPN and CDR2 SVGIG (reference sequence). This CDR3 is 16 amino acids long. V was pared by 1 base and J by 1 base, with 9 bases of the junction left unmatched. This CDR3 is CAWSALGTEPNTEAFF. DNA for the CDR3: TGTGCCTGGAGTGCCTTGGGGACAGAGCCGAACACTGAAGCTTTCTTT. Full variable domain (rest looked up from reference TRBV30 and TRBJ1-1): SQTIHQWPATLVQPVGSPLSLECTVEGTSNPNLYWYRQAAGRGLQLLFYSVGIGQISSEVPQNLSASRPQDRQFILSSKKLLLSDSGFYLCAWSALGTEPNTEAFFGQGTRLTVV.

CDR3 loop: CASGQGGGNTIYF. The CDR3 DNA reads as TGTGCCAGTGGACAGGGAGGTGGAAACACCATATATTTT. This chain joins TRBV25-1 and TRBJ1-3, with 8 bases fitting TRBD1. This CDR3 is built from 13 residues. Germline CDR1 is MGHDK and CDR2 is SYGVNS. J lost 3 bases, V lost 9 bases, and 4 bases had no gene match.

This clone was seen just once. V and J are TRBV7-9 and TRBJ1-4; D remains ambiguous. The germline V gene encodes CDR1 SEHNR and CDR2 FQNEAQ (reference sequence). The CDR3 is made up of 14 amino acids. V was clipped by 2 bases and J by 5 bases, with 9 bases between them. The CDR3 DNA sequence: TGTGCCAGCAGCTTAATCTCCGGGAATGAAAAACTGTTTTTT. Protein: CASSLISGNEKLFF.

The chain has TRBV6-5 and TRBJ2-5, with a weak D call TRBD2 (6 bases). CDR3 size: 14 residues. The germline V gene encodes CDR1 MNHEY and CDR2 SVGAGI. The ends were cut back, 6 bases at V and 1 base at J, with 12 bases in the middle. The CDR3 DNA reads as TGTGCCAGCAGACCCGGGACTTCCCAAGAGACCCAGTACTTC. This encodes CASRPGTSQETQYF.